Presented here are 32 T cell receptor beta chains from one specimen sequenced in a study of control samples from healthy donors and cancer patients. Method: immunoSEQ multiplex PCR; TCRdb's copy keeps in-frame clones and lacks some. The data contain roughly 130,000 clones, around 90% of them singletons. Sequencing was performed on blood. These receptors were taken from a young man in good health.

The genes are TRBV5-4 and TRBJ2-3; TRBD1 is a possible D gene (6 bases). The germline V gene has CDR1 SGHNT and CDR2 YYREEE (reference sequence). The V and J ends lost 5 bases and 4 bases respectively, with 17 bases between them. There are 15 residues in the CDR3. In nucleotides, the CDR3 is TGTGCCAGCAGGAAGCAGGGGAATCGGCCAGATACGCAGTATTTT. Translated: CASRKQGNRPDTQYF.

CDR3 bases: TGTGCCAGCAGCGTAGGAGGGGGCGCAGTCTATGAGCAGTTCTTC. Amino acids: CASSVGGGAVYEQFF. The J gene is TRBJ2-1, the V gene TRBV9, with TRBD1 identical over 7 bases. With 0 bases clipped from V and 8 bases from J, the junction kept 8 bases outside the gene matches. CDR1 and CDR2 (germline): SGDLS, YYNGEE. The CDR3 loop spans 15 amino acids.

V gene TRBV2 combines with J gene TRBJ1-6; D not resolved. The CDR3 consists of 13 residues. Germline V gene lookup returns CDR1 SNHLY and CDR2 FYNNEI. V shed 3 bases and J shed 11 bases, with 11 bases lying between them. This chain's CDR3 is CASSDGQTTPLHF. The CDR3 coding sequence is TGTGCCAGCAGTGATGGCCAGACTACACCCCTCCACTTT.

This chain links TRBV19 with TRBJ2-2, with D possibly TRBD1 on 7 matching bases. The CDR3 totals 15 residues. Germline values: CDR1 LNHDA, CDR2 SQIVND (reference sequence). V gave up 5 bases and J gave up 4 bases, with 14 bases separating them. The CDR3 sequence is CASSWRGPVTGELFF. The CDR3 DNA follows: TGTGCCAGTAGTTGGAGGGGGCCTGTCACCGGGGAGCTGTTTTTT.

The CDR3 DNA sequence: TGTGCCAGTAGCCCAAACAGGGGGAGCACAGATACGCAGTATTTT. Amino acid sequence: CASSPNRGSTDTQYF. The V and J genes are TRBV19 and TRBJ2-3; 8 nucleotides align to TRBD1. Trimming took 6 bases from V and 0 from J; bases not matched to a gene: 5. The CDR3 has 15 amino acids. Germline lookup yields CDR1 LNHDA and CDR2 SQIVND (reference sequence).

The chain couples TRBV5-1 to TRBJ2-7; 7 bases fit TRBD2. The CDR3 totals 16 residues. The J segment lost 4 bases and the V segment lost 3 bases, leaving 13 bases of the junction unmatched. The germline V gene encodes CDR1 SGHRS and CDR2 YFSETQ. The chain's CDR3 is CASSSGPSGEGYEQYF. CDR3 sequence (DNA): TGCGCCAGCAGCTCGGGGCCCAGCGGGGAGGGGTACGAGCAGTACTTC.

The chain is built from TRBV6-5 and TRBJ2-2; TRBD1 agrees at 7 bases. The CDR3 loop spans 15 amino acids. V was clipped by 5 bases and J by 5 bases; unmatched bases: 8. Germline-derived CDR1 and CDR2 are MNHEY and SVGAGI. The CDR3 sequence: CASSRRTGYTGELFF. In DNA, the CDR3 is TGTGCCAGCAGTCGCCGGACAGGTTATACCGGGGAGCTGTTTTTT.

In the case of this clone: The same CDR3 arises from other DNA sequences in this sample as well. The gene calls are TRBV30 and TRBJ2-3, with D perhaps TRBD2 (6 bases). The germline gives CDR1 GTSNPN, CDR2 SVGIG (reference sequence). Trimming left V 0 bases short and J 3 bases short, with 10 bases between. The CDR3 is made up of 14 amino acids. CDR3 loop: CAWSVRGLTDTQYF. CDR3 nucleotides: TGTGCCTGGAGTGTACGGGGACTTACAGATACGCAGTATTTT.

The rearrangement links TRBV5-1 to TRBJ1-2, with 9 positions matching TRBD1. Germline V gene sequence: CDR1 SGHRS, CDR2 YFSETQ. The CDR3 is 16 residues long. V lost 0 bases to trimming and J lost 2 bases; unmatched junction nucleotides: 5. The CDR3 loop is CASSLVGQGPNYGYTF. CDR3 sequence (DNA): TGCGCCAGCAGCTTGGTTGGACAGGGGCCAAACTATGGCTACACCTTC.

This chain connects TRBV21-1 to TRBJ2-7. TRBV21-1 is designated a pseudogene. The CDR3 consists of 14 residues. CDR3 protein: CASNGDAHEYEQYF. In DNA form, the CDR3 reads TGTGCCAGCAACGGGGACGCCCATGAATACGAGCAGTACTTC.

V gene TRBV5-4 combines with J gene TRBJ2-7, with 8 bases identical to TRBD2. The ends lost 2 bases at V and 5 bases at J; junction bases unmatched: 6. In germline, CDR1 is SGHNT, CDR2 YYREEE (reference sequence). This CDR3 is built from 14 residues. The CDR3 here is CASSLRGGPNEQYF. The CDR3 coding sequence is TGTGCCAGCAGCTTACGGGGGGGCCCGAACGAGCAGTACTTC.

CDR3 region: CSVWTGRSNEQYF. In DNA, the CDR3 is TGCAGCGTGTGGACAGGGCGGTCTAACGAGCAGTACTTC. This chain connects TRBV29-1 to TRBJ2-7; 8 nucleotides align to TRBD1. Trimming took 6 bases from V and 5 from J; bases not matched to a gene: 9. Germline V CDR1 and CDR2: SQVTM, ANQGSEA. The CDR3 runs to 13 residues.

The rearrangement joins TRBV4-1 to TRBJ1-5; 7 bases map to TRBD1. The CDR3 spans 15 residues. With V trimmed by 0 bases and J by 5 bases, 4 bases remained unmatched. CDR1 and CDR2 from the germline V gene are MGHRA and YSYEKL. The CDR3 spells CASSQEGTEYQPQHF. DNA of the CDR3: TGCGCCAGCAGCCAAGAGGGGACAGAGTATCAGCCCCAGCATTTT.

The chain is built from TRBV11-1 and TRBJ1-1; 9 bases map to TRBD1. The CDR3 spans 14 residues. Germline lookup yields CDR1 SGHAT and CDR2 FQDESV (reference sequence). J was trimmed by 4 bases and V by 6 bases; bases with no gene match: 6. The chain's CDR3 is CASRPTGGLTEAFF. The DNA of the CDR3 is TGTGCCAGCAGGCCGACAGGGGGACTCACTGAAGCTTTCTTT.

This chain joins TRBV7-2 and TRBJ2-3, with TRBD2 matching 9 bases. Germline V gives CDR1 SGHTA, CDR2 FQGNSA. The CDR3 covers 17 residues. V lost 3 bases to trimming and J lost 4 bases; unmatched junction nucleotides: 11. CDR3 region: CASSFRVPAGGADTQYF. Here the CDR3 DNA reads TGTGCCAGCAGCTTTCGAGTACCAGCGGGAGGCGCAGATACGCAGTATTTT.

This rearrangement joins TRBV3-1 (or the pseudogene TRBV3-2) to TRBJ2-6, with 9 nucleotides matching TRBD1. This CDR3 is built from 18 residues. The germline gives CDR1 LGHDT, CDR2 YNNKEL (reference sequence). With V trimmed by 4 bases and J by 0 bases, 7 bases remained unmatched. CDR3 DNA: TGTGCCAGCAGCCTACGGACAGGGGCGAGCTCTGGGGCCAACGTCCTGACTTTC. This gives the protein CASSLRTGASSGANVLTF.

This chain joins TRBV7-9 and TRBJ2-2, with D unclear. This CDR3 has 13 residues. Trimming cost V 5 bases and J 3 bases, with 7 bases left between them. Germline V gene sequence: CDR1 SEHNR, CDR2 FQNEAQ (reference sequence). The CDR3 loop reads CASSAQHTGELFF. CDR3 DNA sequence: TGTGCCAGCAGCGCACAGCACACCGGGGAGCTGTTTTTT.

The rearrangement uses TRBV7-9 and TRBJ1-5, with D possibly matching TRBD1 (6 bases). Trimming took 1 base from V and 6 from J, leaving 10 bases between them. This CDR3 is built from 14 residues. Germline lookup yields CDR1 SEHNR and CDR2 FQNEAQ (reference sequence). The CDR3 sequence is CASSLGGGGQPQHF. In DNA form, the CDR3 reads TGTGCCAGCAGCTTAGGGGGGGGCGGTCAGCCCCAGCATTTT.

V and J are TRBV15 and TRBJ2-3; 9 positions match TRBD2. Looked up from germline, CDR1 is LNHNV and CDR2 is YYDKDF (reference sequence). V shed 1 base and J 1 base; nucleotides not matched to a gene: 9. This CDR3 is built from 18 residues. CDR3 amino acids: CATSRALTLAGGTDTQYF. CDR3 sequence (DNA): TGTGCCACCAGCAGAGCGTTGACCTTAGCGGGGGGCACAGATACGCAGTATTTT.

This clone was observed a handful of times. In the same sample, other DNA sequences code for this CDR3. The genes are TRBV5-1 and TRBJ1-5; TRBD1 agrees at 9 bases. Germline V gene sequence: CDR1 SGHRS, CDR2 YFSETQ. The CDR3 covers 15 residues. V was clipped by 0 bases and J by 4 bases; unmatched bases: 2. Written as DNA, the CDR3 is TGCGCCAGCAGCTTGGACGGACAGGGGAATCAGCCCCAGCATTTT. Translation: CASSLDGQGNQPQHF.

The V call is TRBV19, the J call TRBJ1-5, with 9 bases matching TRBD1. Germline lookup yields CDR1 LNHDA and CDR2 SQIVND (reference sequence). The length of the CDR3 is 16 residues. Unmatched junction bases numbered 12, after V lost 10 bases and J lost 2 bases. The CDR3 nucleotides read TGTGCCACCGCGGGGGCTTGGGACAGGGGCAATCAGCCCCAGCATTTT. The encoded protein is CATAGAWDRGNQPQHF.

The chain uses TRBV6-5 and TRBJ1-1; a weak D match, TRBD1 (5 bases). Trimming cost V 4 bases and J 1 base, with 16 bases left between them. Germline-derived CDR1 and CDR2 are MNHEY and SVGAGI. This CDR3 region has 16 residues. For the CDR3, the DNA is TGTGCCAGCAGTTCCAATCCGGGACGGACGAACACTGAAGCTTTCTTT. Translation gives CASSSNPGRTNTEAFF.

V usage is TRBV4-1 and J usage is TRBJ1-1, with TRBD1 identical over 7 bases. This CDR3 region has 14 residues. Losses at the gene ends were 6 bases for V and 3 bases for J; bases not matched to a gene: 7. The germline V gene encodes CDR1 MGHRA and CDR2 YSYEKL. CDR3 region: CASRSTGLYTEAFF. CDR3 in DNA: TGCGCCAGCAGGTCGACAGGGCTGTACACTGAAGCTTTCTTT.

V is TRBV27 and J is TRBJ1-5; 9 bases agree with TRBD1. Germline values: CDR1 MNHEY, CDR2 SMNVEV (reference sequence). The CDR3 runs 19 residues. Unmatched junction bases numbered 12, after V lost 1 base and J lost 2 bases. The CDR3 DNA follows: TGTGCCAGCAGTTTATTCGGCGGGACAGGGTTTTCGGGCAATCAGCCCCAGCATTTT. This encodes CASSLFGGTGFSGNQPQHF.

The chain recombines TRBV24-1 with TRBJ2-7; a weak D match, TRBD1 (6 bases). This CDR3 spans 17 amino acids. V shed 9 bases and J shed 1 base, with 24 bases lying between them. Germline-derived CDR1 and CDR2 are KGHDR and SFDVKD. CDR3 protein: CATAPGHSGGVSYEQYF. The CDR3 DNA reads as TGTGCCACCGCCCCGGGACACTCTGGGGGAGTTTCCTACGAGCAGTACTTC.

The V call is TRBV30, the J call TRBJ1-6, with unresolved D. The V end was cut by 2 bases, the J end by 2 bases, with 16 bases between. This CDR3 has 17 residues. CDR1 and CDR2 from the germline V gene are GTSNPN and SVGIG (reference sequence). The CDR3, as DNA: TGTGCCTGGAGTACGTCCCGCCGAGGGCCCTATAATTCACCCCTCCACTTT. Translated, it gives CAWSTSRRGPYNSPLHF.

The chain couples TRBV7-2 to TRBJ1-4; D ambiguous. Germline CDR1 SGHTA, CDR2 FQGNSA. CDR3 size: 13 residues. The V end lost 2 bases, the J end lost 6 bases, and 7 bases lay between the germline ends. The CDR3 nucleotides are TGTGCCAGCAGCTTATGGGGTGATGAAAAACTGTTTTTT. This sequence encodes CASSLWGDEKLFF.

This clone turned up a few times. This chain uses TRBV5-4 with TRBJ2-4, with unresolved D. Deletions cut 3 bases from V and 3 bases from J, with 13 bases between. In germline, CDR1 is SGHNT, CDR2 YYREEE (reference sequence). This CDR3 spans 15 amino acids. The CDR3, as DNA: TGTGCCAGCAGCTCCACCGTGCTGGGCAAAAACATTCAGTACTTC. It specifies CASSSTVLGKNIQYF.

The CDR3 protein is CASLTPRPNSPLHF. The CDR3 bases are TGTGCCAGCTTAACACCCCGACCTAATTCACCCCTCCACTTT. The chain is built from TRBV28 and TRBJ1-6, with D unresolved. Germline V gene lookup returns CDR1 MDHEN and CDR2 SYDVKM. CDR3 size: 14 residues. Trimming removed 8 bases at V and 6 bases at J, with 14 bases between.

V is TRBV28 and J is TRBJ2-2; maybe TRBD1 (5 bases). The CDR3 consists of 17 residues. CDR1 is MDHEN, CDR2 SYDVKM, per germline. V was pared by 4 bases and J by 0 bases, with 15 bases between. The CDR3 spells CASSSPGRVPNTGELFF. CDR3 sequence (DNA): TGTGCCAGCAGTTCCCCCGGCAGGGTTCCGAACACCGGGGAGCTGTTTTTT.

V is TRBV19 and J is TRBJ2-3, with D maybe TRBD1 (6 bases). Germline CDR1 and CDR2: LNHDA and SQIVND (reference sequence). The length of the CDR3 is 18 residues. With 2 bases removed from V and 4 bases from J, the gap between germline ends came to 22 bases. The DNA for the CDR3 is TGTGCCAGTAGTATACAGACAGGACGGAGTGACGGAGCAGATACGCAGTATTTT. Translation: CASSIQTGRSDGADTQYF.

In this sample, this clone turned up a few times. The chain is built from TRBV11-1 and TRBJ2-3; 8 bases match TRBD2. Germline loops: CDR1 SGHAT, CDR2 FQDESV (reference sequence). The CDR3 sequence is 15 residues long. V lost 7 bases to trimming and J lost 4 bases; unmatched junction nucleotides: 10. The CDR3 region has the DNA TGTGCCAGCACCGACCCTGGGACTAGTGCAGATACGCAGTATTTT. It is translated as CASTDPGTSADTQYF. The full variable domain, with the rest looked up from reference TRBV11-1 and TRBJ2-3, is EAEVAQSPRYKITEKSQAVAFWCDPISGHATLYWYRQILGQGPELLVQFQDESVVDDSQLPKDRFSAERLKGVDSTLKIQPAELGDSAMYLCASTDPGTSADTQYFGPGTRLTVL.